The TCR beta chain under discussion was sequenced for a study of cytomegalovirus exposure and HLA in healthy donors. Study as a whole: HLA-typed donors were the source of 80 million to 90 million unique TCRs, which an early data release held. Study-wide findings and caveats: The later analysis indicated that the majority of CMV-associated TCR beta chains appeared HLA-restricted.

PCR used 60 Vbeta primers and 13 Jbeta primers. The method was immunoSEQ multiplex PCR; TCRdb's version includes in-frame clones alone and lacks a portion of them. This table has under 150,000 clones, roughly four fifths appearing once. The ends lost 0 bases at V and 2 bases at J; junction bases unmatched: 1. Germline CDR1 is LGHNA and CDR2 is YNFKEQ. The CDR3 is made up of 16 amino acids. A few counts support this clone. Antigen unknown. Sequences were obtained from PBMCs. This sequence was found in a woman in her 50s in good health and CMV-seronegative. The chain uses TRBV4-2 and TRBJ2-3; TRBD2 matches at 11 bases. CDR3 DNA sequence: TGTGCCAGCAGCCAAGAGACTAGCGGGGACACAGATACGCAGTATTTT. Amino acids: CASSQETSGDTDTQYF.